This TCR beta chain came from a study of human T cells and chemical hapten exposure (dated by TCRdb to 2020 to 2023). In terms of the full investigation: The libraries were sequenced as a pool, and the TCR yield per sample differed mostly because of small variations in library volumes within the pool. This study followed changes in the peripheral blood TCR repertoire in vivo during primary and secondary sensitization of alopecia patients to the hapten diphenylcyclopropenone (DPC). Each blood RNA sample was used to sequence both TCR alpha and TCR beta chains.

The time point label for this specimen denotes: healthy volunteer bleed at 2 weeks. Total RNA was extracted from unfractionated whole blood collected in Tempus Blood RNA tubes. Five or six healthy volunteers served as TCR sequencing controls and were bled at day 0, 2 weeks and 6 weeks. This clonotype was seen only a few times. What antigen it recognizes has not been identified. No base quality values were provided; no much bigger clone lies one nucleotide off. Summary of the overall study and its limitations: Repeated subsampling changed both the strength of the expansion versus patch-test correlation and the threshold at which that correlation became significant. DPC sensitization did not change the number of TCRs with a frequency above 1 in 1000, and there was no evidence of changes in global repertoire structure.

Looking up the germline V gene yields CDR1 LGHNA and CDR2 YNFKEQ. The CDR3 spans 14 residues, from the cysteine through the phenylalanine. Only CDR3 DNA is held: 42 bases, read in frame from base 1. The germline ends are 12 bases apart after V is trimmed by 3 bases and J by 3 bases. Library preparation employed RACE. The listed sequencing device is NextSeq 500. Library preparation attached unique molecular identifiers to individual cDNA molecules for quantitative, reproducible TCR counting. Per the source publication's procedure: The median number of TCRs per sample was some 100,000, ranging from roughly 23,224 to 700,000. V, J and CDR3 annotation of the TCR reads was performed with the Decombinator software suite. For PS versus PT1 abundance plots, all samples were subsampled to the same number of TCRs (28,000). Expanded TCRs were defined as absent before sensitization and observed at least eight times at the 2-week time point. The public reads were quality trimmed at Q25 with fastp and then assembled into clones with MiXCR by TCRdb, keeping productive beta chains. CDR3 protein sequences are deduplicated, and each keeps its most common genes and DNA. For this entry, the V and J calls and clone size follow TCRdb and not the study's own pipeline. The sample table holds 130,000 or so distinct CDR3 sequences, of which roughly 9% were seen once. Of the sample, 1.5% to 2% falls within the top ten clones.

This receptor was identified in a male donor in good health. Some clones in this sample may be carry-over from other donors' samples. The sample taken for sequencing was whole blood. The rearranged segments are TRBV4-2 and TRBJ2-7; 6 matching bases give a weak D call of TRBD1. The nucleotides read TGTGCCAGCAGCCAGGAAACCAGGGGCTACGAGCAGTACTTC. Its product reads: CASSQETRGYEQYF.